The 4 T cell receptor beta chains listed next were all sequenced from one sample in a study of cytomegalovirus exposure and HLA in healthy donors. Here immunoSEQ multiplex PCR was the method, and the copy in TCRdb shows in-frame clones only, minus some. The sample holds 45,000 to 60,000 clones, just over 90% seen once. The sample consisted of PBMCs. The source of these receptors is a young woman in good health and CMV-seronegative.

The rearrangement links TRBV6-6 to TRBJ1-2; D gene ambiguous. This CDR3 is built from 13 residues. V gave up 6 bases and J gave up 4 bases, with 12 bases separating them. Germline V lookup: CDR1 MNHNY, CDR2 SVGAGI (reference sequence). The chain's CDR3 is CASSRPEGYGYTF. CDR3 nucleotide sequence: TGTGCCAGCAGCCGACCGGAGGGCTATGGCTACACCTTC.

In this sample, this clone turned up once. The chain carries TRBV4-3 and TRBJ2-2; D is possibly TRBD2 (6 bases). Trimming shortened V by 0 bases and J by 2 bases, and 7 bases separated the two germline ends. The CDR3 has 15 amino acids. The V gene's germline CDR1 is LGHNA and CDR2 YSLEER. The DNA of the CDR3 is TGCGCCAGCAGCCAAGAGGGACTTAACACCGGGGAGCTGTTTTTT. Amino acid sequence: CASSQEGLNTGELFF.

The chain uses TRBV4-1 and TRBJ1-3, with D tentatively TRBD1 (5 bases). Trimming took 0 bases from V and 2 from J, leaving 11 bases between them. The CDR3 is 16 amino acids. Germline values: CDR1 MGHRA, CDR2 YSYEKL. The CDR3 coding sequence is TGCGCCAGCAGCCAAGATATCTCAGGGACTGGAAACACCATATATTTT. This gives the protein CASSQDISGTGNTIYF.

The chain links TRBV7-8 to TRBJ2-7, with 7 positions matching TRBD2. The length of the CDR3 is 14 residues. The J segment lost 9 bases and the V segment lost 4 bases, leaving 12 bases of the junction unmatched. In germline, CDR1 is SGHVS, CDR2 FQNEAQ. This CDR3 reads CASSWGGPSLRQYV. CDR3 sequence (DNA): TGTGCCAGCAGCTGGGGGGGACCTTCCCTTCGGCAGTACGTC.